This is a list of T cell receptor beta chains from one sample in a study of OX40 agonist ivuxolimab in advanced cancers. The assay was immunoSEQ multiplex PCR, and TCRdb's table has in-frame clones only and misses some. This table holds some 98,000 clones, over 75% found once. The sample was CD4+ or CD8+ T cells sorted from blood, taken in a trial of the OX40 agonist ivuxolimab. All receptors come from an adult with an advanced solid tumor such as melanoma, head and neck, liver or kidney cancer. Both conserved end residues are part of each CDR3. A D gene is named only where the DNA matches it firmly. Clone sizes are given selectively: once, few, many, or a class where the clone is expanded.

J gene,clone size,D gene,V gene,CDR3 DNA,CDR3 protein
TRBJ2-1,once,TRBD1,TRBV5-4,TGTGCCAGCAGCGACCCCAGGGGGTTGGCCTACAATGAGCAGTTCTTC,CASSDPRGLAYNEQFF
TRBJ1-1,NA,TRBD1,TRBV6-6,TGTGCCAGCAGCGACAGGGGGACAACTGAAGCTTTCTTT,CASSDRGTTEAFF
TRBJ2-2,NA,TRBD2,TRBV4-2,TGTGCCAGCAGCCCCGGGACTACCAACACCGGGGAGCTGTTTTTT,CASSPGTTNTGELFF
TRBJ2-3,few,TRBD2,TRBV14,TGTGCCAGCAGCCAAGACCGGGGGGGCTGGACAGATACGCAGTATTTT,CASSQDRGGWTDTQYF
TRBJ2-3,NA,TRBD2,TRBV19,TGTGCCAGTAGTATAGCGGGGGGTTCCACAGATACGCAGTATTTT,CASSIAGGSTDTQYF
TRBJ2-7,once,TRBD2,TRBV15,TGTGCCACCAGCAGAGAGACTGTGACTAGCAGCGAGCAGTACTTC,CATSRETVTSSEQYF
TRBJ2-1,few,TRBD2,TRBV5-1,TGCGCCAGCAGCTTGGGTCTAGGGACTACCAACTACAATGAGCAGTTCTTC,CASSLGLGTTNYNEQFF
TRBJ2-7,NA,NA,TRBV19,TGTGCCAGTAGTATAGAGCTGCCAGGGAATCGTTACCCCTACGAGCAGTACTTC,CASSIELPGNRYPYEQYF
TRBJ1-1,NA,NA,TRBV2,TGTGCGGGGGGAAGCGAGGGATTTGGGAACACTGAAGCTTTCTTT,CAGGSEGFGNTEAFF
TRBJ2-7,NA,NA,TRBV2,TGTGCCAGCAGTGGGGCACTTCAATCCTACGAGCAGTACTTC,CASSGALQSYEQYF